The sequence of this T cell receptor beta chain was determined in a study of identical twins. Study-wide results and caveats: While abundant cord blood beta clonotypes carried fewer insertions, memory repertoires showed no such pattern.

TCRdb reprocessed the 5' RACE reads with MiXCR, giving one entry per CDR3 protein. The sample holds under 350,000 distinct CDR3 sequences, 8% to 9.5% seen once. About this clonotype itself: What it binds is unknown. One junction end disagrees with the germline gene, perhaps due to a read error.

The same specimen was also included in a second study, on yellow fever vaccine responses in identical twins.

Sequencing was done on a sample of CD8+ T cells sorted from blood. The source of this sequence is a woman between 18 and 29 years old in good health.

The CDR3 protein is CAGSQGANTGELFF. The CDR3 DNA sequence: TGCGCCGGCAGCCAAGGGGCGAACACCGGGGAGCTGTTTTTT. This chain uses TRBV4-3 with TRBJ2-2; D may be TRBD1 (5 bases). Germline values: CDR1 LGHNA, CDR2 YSLEER. This CDR3 contains 14 residues.